This TCR beta chain was identified during a study of technical replicates of blood from several donors. V was trimmed by 5 bases and J by 4 bases, leaving 16 bases between them. Germline CDR1 reads SEHNR; CDR2 reads FQNEAQ (reference sequence). The CDR3 totals 15 residues. Method: immunoSEQ multiplex PCR; TCRdb's copy keeps in-frame clones and lacks some. Of approximately 70,000 clones in the sample, roughly 90% are singletons; the top ten hold roughly 4.7%. The chain carries TRBV7-9 and TRBJ2-3; TRBD2 is a possible D gene (6 bases). The receptor was derived from a human donor in good health. Some clones in this sample may be carry-over from other donors' samples. The sequenced material came from PBMCs. CDR3 amino acids: CASSPLLPGADTQYF. The CDR3, as DNA: TGTGCCAGCAGCCCACTTCTCCCGGGGGCAGATACGCAGTATTTT.